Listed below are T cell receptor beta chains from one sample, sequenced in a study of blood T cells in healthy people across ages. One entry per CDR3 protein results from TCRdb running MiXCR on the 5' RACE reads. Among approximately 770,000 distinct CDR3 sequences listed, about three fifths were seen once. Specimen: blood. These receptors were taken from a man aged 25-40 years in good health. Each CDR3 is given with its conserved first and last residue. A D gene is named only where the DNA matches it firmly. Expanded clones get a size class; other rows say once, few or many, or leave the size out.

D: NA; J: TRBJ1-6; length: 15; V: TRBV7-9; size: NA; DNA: TGTGCCAGCAGCGATCCTGGATCCTATAATTCACCCCTCCACTTT; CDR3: CASSDPGSYNSPLHF
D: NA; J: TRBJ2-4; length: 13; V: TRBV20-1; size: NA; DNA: TGCAGTGCTAGAGATCCTGTAAGAAGCATTCAGTACTTC; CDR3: CSARDPVRSIQYF
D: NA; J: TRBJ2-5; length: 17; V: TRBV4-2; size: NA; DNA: TGTGCCAGCAGGCCCACCTTGTGGGAGTCAATAAAAGAGACCCAGTACTTC; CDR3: CASRPTLWESIKETQYF
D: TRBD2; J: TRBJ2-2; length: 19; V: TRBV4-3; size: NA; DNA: TGCGCCAGCAGCCAAGTTGCAGCGGGGGGAAGTACGAACACCGGGGAGCTGTTTTTT; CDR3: CASSQVAAGGSTNTGELFF
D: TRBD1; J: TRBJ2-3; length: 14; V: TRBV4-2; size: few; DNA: TGTGCCAGCAGCTCCGACAGGGAGTTAGATACGCAGTATTTT; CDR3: CASSSDRELDTQYF
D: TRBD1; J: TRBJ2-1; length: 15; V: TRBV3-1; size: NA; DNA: TGTGCCAGCAGCCCCAGGACAGGGTCTGGCAATGAGCAGTTCTTC; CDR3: CASSPRTGSGNEQFF
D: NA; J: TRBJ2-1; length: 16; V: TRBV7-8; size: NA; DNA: TGTGCCAGCAGCCCCAAAAGGGGGAGGGGGATCGATGAGCAGTTCTTC; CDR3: CASSPKRGRGIDEQFF
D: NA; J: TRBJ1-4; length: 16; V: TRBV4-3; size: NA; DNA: TGCGCCAGCAGCCAAGATCCCGCGCGGGGAAATGAAAAACTGTTTTTT; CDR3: CASSQDPARGNEKLFF
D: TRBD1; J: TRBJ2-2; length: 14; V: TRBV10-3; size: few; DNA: TGTGCCATCAGAGGGACAGGGATACCCGGGGAGCTGTTTTTT; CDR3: CAIRGTGIPGELFF
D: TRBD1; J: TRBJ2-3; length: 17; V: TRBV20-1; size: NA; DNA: TGCAGTGCTAGACGACCGCGGACAGGTCGCATCACAGATACGCAGTATTTT; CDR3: CSARRPRTGRITDTQYF
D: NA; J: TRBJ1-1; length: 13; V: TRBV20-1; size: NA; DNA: TGCAGTGCTAGCGAGACGGTTTTCGGTGAAGCTTTCTTT; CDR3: CSASETVFGEAFF
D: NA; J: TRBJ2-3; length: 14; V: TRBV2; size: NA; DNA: TGTGCCAGCAGTGGTGTCAGTGGAGGAGATACGCAGTATTTT; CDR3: CASSGVSGGDTQYF
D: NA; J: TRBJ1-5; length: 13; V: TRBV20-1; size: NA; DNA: TGCAGTGCTAGCCTGGACAGCAATCAGCCCCAGCATTTT; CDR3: CSASLDSNQPQHF
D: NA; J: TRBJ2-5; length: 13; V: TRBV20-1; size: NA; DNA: TGCAGTGCTGGACTTCCTGGGATGGAGACCCAGTACTTC; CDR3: CSAGLPGMETQYF
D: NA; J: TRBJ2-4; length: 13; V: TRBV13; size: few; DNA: TGTGCCAGCAGCTTAGGCCTAAGGGACATTCAGTACTTC; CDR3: CASSLGLRDIQYF
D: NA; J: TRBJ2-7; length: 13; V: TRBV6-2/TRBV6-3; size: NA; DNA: TGTGCCAGCAGTATCCTCGGGCGGGCCGAGCAGTACTTC; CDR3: CASSILGRAEQYF
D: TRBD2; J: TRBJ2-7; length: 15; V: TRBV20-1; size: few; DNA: TGCAGTGCCAATCAGGCCGAGCGGGGGTCCTACGAGCAGTACTTC; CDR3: CSANQAERGSYEQYF
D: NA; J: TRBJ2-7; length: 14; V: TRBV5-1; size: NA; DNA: TGCGCCAGCAGCTTGGACGGGACAAGGGGCGAGCAGTACTTC; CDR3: CASSLDGTRGEQYF
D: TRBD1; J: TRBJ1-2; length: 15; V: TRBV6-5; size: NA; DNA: TGTGCCAGCAGTTACTCGCCGGGACAGGGGGGTGGCTACACCTTC; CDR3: CASSYSPGQGGGYTF
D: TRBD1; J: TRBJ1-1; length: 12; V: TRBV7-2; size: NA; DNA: TGTGCCACCAAACGACTACAGGGGGAAGCTTTCTTT; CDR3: CATKRLQGEAFF
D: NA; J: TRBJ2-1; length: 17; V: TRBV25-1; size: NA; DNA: TGTGCCAGCACCATGAACCCTCGGGGGGCGGCCTACAATGAGCAGTTCTTC; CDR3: CASTMNPRGAAYNEQFF
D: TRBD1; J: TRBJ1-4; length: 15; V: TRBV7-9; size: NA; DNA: TGTGCCAGCAGCGACGGACAGGGGGATAATGAAAAACTGTTTTTT; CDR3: CASSDGQGDNEKLFF
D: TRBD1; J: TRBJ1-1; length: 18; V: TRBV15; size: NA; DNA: TGTGCCACCAGCAGGATAACAGGGGCACGCGGCCGCGGCACTGAAGCTTTCTTT; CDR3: CATSRITGARGRGTEAFF
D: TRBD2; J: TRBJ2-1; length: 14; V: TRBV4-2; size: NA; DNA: TGTGCCAGCAGCCAAGAGTCGACGGGGGGGGTCGAGTTCTTC; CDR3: CASSQESTGGVEFF
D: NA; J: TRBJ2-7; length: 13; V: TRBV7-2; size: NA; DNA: TGTGCCAGCAGCTCCTGGGGGAGCGACGAGCAGTACTTC; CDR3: CASSSWGSDEQYF
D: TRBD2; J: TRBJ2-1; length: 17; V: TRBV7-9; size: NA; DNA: TGTGCCAGCACCCTTACTAGCGGGGGTGTCCTATACAATGAGCAGTTCTTC; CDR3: CASTLTSGGVLYNEQFF
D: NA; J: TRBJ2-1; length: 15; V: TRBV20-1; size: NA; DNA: TGCAGTGCTAATAGAAACCTGGGCCCTGGGGATGAGCAGTTCTTC; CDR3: CSANRNLGPGDEQFF
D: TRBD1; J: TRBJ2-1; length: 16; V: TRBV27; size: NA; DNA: TGTGCCAGCAGTTTATCGGACAGGGGGTACCAAGAGACCCAGTTCTTC; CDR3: CASSLSDRGYQETQFF
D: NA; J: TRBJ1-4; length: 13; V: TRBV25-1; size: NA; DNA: TGTGCCAGCAGTGCCCCAACTAATGAAAAACTGTTTTTT; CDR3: CASSAPTNEKLFF
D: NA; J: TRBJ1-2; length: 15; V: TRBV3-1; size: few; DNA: TGTGCCAGCAGCCATGAGGGTATAGTTTCTCATGGCTACACCTTC; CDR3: CASSHEGIVSHGYTF
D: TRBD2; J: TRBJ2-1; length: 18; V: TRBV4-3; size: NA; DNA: TGCGCCAGCAGCCCCGGACTAGCGGGGTTGTTCACCTACAATGAGCAGTTCTTC; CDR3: CASSPGLAGLFTYNEQFF
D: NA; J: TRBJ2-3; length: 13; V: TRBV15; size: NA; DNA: TGTGCCACCAGCAGCCGAACCACAGATACGCAGTATTTT; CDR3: CATSSRTTDTQYF
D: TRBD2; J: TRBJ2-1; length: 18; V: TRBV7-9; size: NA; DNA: TGTGCCAGCAGCTTAGATTTTGGACTAGCGGGGAGGTCCGATGAGCAGTTCTTC; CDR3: CASSLDFGLAGRSDEQFF
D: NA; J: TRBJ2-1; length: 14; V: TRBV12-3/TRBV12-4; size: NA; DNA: TGTGCCAGCAGTTGGGCCCTAGCCTACAATGAGCAGTTCTTC; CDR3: CASSWALAYNEQFF
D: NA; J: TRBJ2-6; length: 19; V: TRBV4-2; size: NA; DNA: TGTGCCAGCAGCCCGTATGCCCAGCCGGCCGGCTCTGGGGCCAACGTCCTGACTTTC; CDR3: CASSPYAQPAGSGANVLTF
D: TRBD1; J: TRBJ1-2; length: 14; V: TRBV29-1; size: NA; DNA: TGCAGCGTTGGGGACAGGGAGACTCCTTATGGCTACACCTTC; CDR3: CSVGDRETPYGYTF
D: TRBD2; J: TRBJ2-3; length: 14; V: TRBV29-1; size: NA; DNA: TGCAGCGTTGGCCTAGCGGGGGGCGGGGATACGCAGTATTTT; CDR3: CSVGLAGGGDTQYF
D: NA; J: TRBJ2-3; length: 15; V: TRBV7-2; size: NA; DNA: TGTGCCAGCAGCTCTGACGGGTCTAGCACAGATACGCAGTATTTT; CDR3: CASSSDGSSTDTQYF
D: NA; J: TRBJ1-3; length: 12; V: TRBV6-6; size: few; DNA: TGTGCCAGCAGCCGGCCGCGGAACACCATATATTTT; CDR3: CASSRPRNTIYF
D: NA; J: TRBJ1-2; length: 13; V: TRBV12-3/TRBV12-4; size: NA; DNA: TGTGCCAGCAGCCCATCGCAAAAATATGGCTACACCTTC; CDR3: CASSPSQKYGYTF
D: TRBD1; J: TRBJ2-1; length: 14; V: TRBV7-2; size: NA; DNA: TGTGCCAGCAAATCCGGGACAGGGGCAAATGAGCAGTTCTTC; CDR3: CASKSGTGANEQFF
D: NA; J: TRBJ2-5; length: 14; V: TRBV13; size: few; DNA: TGTGCCAGCAGCTCCCCTGGGAAGCAAGAGACCCAGTACTTC; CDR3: CASSSPGKQETQYF
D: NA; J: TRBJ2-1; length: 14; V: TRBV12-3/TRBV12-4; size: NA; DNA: TGTGCCAGCAGTTTAAGGCAGGGTTGGGATGAGCAGTTCTTC; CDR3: CASSLRQGWDEQFF
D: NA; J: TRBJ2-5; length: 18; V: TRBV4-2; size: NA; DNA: TGTGCCAGCAGCCAAGATCTAACTAGAAGTACATGGGAAGAGACCCAGTACTTC; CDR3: CASSQDLTRSTWEETQYF
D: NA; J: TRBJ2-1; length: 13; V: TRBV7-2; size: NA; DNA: TGTGTCAGCAGGGGCGGGGCCCACAATGAGCAGTTCTTC; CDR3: CVSRGGAHNEQFF
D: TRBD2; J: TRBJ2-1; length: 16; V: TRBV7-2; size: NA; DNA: TGTGCCAGCAGAAGGTCGCGGGAGAGGCCCTACAATGAGCAGTTCTTC; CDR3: CASRRSRERPYNEQFF
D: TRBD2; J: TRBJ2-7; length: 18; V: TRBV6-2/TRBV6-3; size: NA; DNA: TGTGCCAGCAGTTACGGGCTAGCGGGAGAGGTCTGGTCCTACGAGCAGTACTTC; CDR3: CASSYGLAGEVWSYEQYF
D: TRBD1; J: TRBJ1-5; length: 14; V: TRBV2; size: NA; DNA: TGTGCCAGCAGGGAGGACAGGAGCAATCAGCCCCAGCATTTT; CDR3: CASREDRSNQPQHF
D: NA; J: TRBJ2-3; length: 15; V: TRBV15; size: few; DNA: TGTGCCACCAGCAGAGATGGGACCGCAAAGGATACGCAGTATTTT; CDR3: CATSRDGTAKDTQYF
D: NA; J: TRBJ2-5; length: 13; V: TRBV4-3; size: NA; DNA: TGCACCAGCAGCCAAGAAGGACAAGAGACCCAGTACTTC; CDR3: CTSSQEGQETQYF
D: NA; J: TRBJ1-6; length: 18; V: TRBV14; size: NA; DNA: TGTGCCAGCAGCCAAGAGGGTCGAGGGGCCACCTATAATTCACCCCTCCACTTT; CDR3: CASSQEGRGATYNSPLHF
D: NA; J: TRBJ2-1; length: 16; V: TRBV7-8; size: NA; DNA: TGTACCAGCAGCAAAATGGACAGCTCCGAGAACAATGAGCAGTTCTTC; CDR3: CTSSKMDSSENNEQFF
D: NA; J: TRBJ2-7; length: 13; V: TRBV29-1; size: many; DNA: TGCAGCGTTTTTGCAGGGGACGCTTACGAGCAGTACTTC; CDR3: CSVFAGDAYEQYF
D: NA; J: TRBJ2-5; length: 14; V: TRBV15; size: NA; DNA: TGTGCCACCAGCAGAGAGCTAGGACAAGAGACCCAGTACTTC; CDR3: CATSRELGQETQYF
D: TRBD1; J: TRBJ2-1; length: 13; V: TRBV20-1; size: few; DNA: TGCAGTGCTCACAGGGGGCGCGAAACTGAGCAGTTCTTC; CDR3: CSAHRGRETEQFF
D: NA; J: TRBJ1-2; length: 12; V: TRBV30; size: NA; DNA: TGTGCCCGGAGTTCAGGGTCCTATGGCTACACCTTC; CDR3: CARSSGSYGYTF
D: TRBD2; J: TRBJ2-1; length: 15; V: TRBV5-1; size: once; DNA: TGCGCCAGCAACTTGGGACTAGCGGGCGGCAATGAGCAGTTCTTC; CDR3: CASNLGLAGGNEQFF
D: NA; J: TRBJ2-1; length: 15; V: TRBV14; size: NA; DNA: TGTGCCAGCAGCCAAGGTTTGGGCAAAAACAATGAGCAGTTCTTC; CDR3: CASSQGLGKNNEQFF